Listed below are T cell receptor beta chains from one sample, sequenced in a study of T cell repertoires in cytomegalovirus infection. TCRdb fed the reads into MiXCR, producing one record per CDR3 protein. The data show almost 500,000 distinct CDR3 sequences, approximately 10% seen once. The specimen sequenced was PBMCs. These receptor sequences come from a human donor in good health (CMV status not recorded). Some clones in this sample may be carry-over from other donors' samples. CDR3s include the opening cysteine and the closing phenylalanine or tryptophan. The D gene is left open where the match is weak. The listing skips clone size in some rows; elsewhere it reads once, few, many or a size class.

size,V,J,D,CDR3,DNA
.,TRBV20-1,TRBJ2-7,.,CSAPDTNSYEQYF,TGCAGTGCCCCGGACACGAACTCCTACGAGCAGTACTTC
many,TRBV2,TRBJ2-5,.,CASSEGPRETQYF,TGTGCCAGCAGTGAGGGCCCTAGGGAGACCCAGTACTTC
.,TRBV18,TRBJ1-1,TRBD1,CASSHQRDRGATEAFF,TGTGCCAGCTCGCATCAGAGGGACAGGGGGGCCACTGAAGCTTTCTTT
few,TRBV6-4,TRBJ1-2,.,CASSDSLGGGYYGYTF,TGTGCCAGCAGTGACTCTCTTGGCGGCGGCTACTATGGCTACACCTTC
many,TRBV5-1,TRBJ2-5,.,CASSLGTAQETQYF,TGTGCCAGCAGCTTGGGGACCGCACAAGAGACCCAGTACTTC
few,TRBV9,TRBJ2-2,.,CASSVQTSNTGELFF,TGTGCCAGCAGCGTACAGACATCGAACACCGGGGAGCTGTTTTTT
.,TRBV4-1,TRBJ1-1,.,CASSQVPHGGRTEAFF,TGCGCCAGCAGCCAAGTCCCCCATGGAGGGAGGACTGAAGCTTTCTTT
few,TRBV2,TRBJ2-7,TRBD2,CASSRTSGIVHEQYF,TGTGCCAGCAGTCGGACTAGCGGGATTGTGCACGAGCAGTACTTC
many,TRBV19,TRBJ1-6,TRBD1,CASSIEGTGRAYNSPLHF,TGTGCCAGTAGTATCGAAGGGACAGGACGGGCCTATAATTCACCCCTCCACTTT
.,TRBV20-1,TRBJ2-7,.,CSAPSRDIPSYEQYF,TGCAGTGCCCCCAGCAGGGACATTCCCTCCTACGAGCAGTACTTC
many,TRBV11-2,TRBJ2-1,TRBD1,CASSFWDRAYNEQFF,TGTGCCAGCAGCTTTTGGGACAGGGCCTACAATGAGCAGTTCTTC
few,TRBV5-1,TRBJ1-6,.,CASSLEQNTGSPLHF,TGCGCCAGCAGCTTGGAACAGAACACCGGTTCACCCCTCCACTTT
many,TRBV7-9,TRBJ2-7,.,CASSYDLSAGAYYEQYF,TGTGCCAGCAGCTATGATTTGTCGGCGGGGGCTTACTACGAGCAGTACTTC
many,TRBV7-2,TRBJ2-1,.,CASSLVRTNSYNEQFF,TGTGCCAGCAGCTTAGTTAGAACGAATTCGTACAATGAGCAGTTCTTC
many,TRBV7-9,TRBJ2-2,.,CASSWTGNTGELFF,TGTGCCAGCAGCTGGACGGGGAACACCGGGGAGCTGTTTTTT
.,TRBV29-1,TRBJ2-1,.,CSVESQYNEQFF,TGCAGCGTTGAAAGTCAGTACAATGAGCAGTTCTTC
many,TRBV20-1,TRBJ2-1,.,CSASYSLYNEQFF,TGCAGTGCTAGTTACAGCCTATACAATGAGCAGTTCTTC
many,TRBV12-3/TRBV12-4,TRBJ1-2,.,CASSSPQGYTF,TGTGCCAGCAGTTCCCCTCAGGGTTACACCTTC
many,TRBV2,TRBJ2-2,TRBD2,CASGGTSVVGELFF,TGTGCCAGTGGTGGGACTAGCGTCGTCGGGGAGCTGTTTTTT
many,TRBV5-6,TRBJ2-7,TRBD2,CASSFPGLAPYEQYF,TGTGCCAGCAGCTTCCCGGGACTAGCGCCCTACGAGCAGTACTTC